These T cell receptor beta chains were read from a single sample in a study of identical twins. TCRdb passed the 5' RACE reads through MiXCR, listing each CDR3 protein once. The sample consists of about 430,000 distinct CDR3 sequences, about 18% of them appearing once. The sample comprised naive T cells sorted from blood. Receptors were obtained from a man aged 45-65 years in good health. CDR3s include the opening cysteine and the closing phenylalanine or tryptophan. D genes are given only for firm matches. Expanded clones get a size class; other rows say once, few or many, or leave the size out.

j_call,v_call,d_call,clone_size,cdr3_aa,cdr3_nt
TRBJ2-7,TRBV29-1,-,-,CSVAGGRGEPYEQYF,TGCAGCGTTGCAGGGGGCCGGGGGGAACCCTACGAGCAGTACTTC
TRBJ1-6,TRBV11-2,-,many,CASSLDLTGYSPLHF,TGTGCCAGCAGCTTAGATCTAACAGGATATTCACCCCTCCACTTT
TRBJ2-5,TRBV4-3,-,many,CASSLSPQGRVETQYF,TGCGCCAGCAGCCTTTCCCCCCAGGGGCGGGTGGAGACCCAGTACTTC
TRBJ2-1,TRBV5-1,TRBD2,many,CASSSEFIAGEEF,TGCGCCAGCAGCTCCGAATTTATAGCGGGGGAGGAGTTC
TRBJ1-5,TRBV4-1,-,-,CASSQVGGEHQPQHF,TGCGCCAGCAGCCAAGTTGGGGGCGAACATCAGCCCCAGCATTTT
TRBJ1-2,TRBV6-1,-,few,CATRQAANYGYTF,TGTGCCACCCGACAGGCGGCAAACTATGGCTACACCTTC
TRBJ1-1,TRBV29-1,-,-,CSVEDPLGQSTEAFF,TGCAGCGTTGAAGATCCCCTAGGACAGTCGACTGAAGCTTTCTTT
TRBJ2-7,TRBV28,TRBD2,-,CASSWGQRGYEQYF,TGTGCCAGCAGTTGGGGTCAGCGGGGCTACGAGCAGTACTTC
TRBJ1-3,TRBV3-1,-,many,CASRQTGTTGNTIYF,TGTGCCAGCAGACAAACAGGGACGACTGGAAACACCATATATTTT
TRBJ2-1,TRBV24-1,-,many,CATSDDSIGVPDYNEQFF,TGTGCCACCAGTGACGACTCTATAGGGGTCCCGGACTACAATGAGCAGTTCTTC
TRBJ2-7,TRBV5-1,-,-,CASSFGTFTYEQYF,TGCGCCAGCAGCTTTGGGACGTTTACATACGAGCAGTACTTC
TRBJ2-7,TRBV10-3,TRBD1,-,CAISTGGRYEQYF,TGTGCCATCAGCACAGGGGGGCGGTACGAGCAGTACTTC
TRBJ2-1,TRBV12-3/TRBV12-4,-,many,CASSLGMLVNEQFF,TGTGCCAGCAGTTTAGGGATGCTGGTTAATGAGCAGTTCTTC
TRBJ2-5,TRBV20-1,TRBD2,-,CSAATLAGAETQYF,TGCAGTGCCGCCACCCTAGCGGGGGCTGAGACCCAGTACTTC
TRBJ2-1,TRBV4-1,-,many,CASSPLEGYNEQFF,TGCGCCAGCAGCCCACTTGAGGGTTACAATGAGCAGTTCTTC
TRBJ2-1,TRBV28,TRBD2,-,CASSAGVGTEQFF,TGTGCCAGCAGCGCGGGAGTGGGTACTGAGCAGTTCTTC
TRBJ2-5,TRBV5-1,-,-,CASSLVEGTQYF,TGCGCCAGCAGCTTGGTTGAGGGGACCCAGTACTTC
TRBJ1-2,TRBV12-3/TRBV12-4,-,few,CASSPPGHQRSYTF,TGTGCCAGCAGTCCTCCGGGACATCAGAGGAGCTACACCTTC
TRBJ2-7,TRBV5-1,-,-,CASTPALSYEQYF,TGCGCCAGCACCCCGGCTCTCTCCTACGAGCAGTACTTC
TRBJ2-1,TRBV19,-,few,CASREGSNEQFF,TGTGCCAGTAGGGAGGGCAGCAATGAGCAGTTCTTC
TRBJ2-1,TRBV12-3/TRBV12-4,-,many,CASSLAGARSSDEQFF,TGTGCCAGCAGTTTAGCAGGGGCCCGTTCGAGCGATGAGCAGTTCTTC
TRBJ2-1,TRBV5-1,TRBD2,-,CASSLPPAGGPHEQFF,TGCGCCAGCAGCTTGCCCCCAGCGGGAGGGCCCCATGAGCAGTTCTTC
TRBJ2-6,TRBV20-1,-,few,CSAGGDRWANVLTF,TGCAGTGCTGGGGGGGACAGATGGGCCAACGTCCTGACTTTC
TRBJ2-1,TRBV27,TRBD1,-,CASSSRGRVQTYEQFF,TGTGCCAGCAGTTCCAGGGGGCGCGTTCAGACGTATGAGCAGTTCTTC
TRBJ1-5,TRBV20-1,TRBD1,few,CSAAIGTGYQPQHF,TGCAGTGCTGCTATCGGGACAGGGTACCAGCCCCAGCATTTT
TRBJ2-5,TRBV28,TRBD1,few,CASSGQGRKTQYF,TGTGCCAGCAGTGGACAGGGGAGGAAGACCCAGTACTTC
TRBJ1-6,TRBV29-1,TRBD1,few,CSVVEQGDSPLHF,TGCAGCGTCGTGGAGCAGGGGGATTCACCCCTCCACTTT